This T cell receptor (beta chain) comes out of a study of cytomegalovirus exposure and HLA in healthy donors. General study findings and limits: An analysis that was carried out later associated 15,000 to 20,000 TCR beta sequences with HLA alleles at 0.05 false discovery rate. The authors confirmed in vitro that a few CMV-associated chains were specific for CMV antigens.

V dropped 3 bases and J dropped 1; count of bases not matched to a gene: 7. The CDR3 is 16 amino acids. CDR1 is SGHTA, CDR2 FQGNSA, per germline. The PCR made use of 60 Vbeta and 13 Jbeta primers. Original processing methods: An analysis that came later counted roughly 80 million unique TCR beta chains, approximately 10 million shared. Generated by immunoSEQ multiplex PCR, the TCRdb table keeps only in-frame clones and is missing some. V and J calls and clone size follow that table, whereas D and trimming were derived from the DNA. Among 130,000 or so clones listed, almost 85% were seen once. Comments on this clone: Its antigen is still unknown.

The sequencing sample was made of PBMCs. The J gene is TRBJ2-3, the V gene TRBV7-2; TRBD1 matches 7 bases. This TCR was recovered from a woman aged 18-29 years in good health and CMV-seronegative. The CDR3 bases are TGTGCCAGCAGCTTGGACTCGACAGGGCGCACAGATACGCAGTATTTT. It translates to CASSLDSTGRTDTQYF. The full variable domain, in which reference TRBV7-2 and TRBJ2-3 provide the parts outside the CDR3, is GAGVSQSPSNKVTEKGKDVELRCDPISGHTALYWYRQSLGQGLEFLIYFQGNSAPDKSGLPSDRFSAERTGGSVSTLTIQRTQQEDSAVYLCASSLDSTGRTDTQYFGPGTRLTVL.